A selection of T cell receptor beta chains follows, all from one sample in a study of control samples from healthy donors and cancer patients. Only in-frame clones appear in the TCRdb table, and some are missing; sequencing was by immunoSEQ multiplex PCR. The repertoire holds roughly 170,000 clones, with approximately 91% as singletons. The sequenced sample was blood. These receptors were obtained from a middle-aged woman in good health. The CDR3 runs from the conserved cysteine through the conserved F or W. A D gene is named only where the DNA matches it firmly. The size field is filled for only some rows; it gives once, few, many or a size class.

v_call,clone_size,j_call,d_call,cdr3_nt,cdr3_aa
TRBV4-1,-,TRBJ2-4,-,TGCGCCAGCAGCCCCAAGGACCTAGGGGCCAAAAACATTCAGTACTTC,CASSPKDLGAKNIQYF
TRBV5-1,-,TRBJ1-1,-,TGCGCCAGCAGCTTGGATGCCAGAATGAACACTGAAGCTTTCTTT,CASSLDARMNTEAFF
TRBV19,-,TRBJ2-1,TRBD1,TGTGCCAGTAGTATAGCATCCTACAGGGGGACGGGGAATGAGCAGTTCTTC,CASSIASYRGTGNEQFF
TRBV19,-,TRBJ1-1,-,TGTGCCAGTAGTGTATCGGACAACCCGAACACTGAAGCTTTCTTT,CASSVSDNPNTEAFF
TRBV2,-,TRBJ1-1,-,TGTGCCAGCAGTGAAGGTCCAGCTATGAACACTGAAGCTTTCTTT,CASSEGPAMNTEAFF
TRBV11-2,-,TRBJ1-1,TRBD1,TGTGCCAGCAGCCCCACGACAGGGGGGAACACTGAAGCTTTCTTT,CASSPTTGGNTEAFF
TRBV5-3,-,TRBJ2-3,TRBD2,TGTGCCAGAAGGGTAGCGGGGCACACAGATACGCAGTATTTT,CARRVAGHTDTQYF
TRBV19,few,TRBJ1-3,-,TGTGCCAGTAGTCTGTGGGGGTCCTCTGGAAACACCATATATTTT,CASSLWGSSGNTIYF
TRBV6-6,-,TRBJ2-7,TRBD2,TGTGCCAGCAAAACTAGCGGGGAGGGCTCCTACGAGCAGTACTTC,CASKTSGEGSYEQYF
TRBV27,-,TRBJ1-1,-,TGTGCCAGCAGACACCTCTCGGGTGGGAACACTGAAGCTTTCTTT,CASRHLSGGNTEAFF
TRBV5-1,-,TRBJ1-2,TRBD1,TGCGCCAGCAGCTTGATACAGGGGGCGGGAGATGGCTACACCTTC,CASSLIQGAGDGYTF
TRBV19,-,TRBJ1-5,TRBD1,TGTGCCAGTAGCGCTGGACAGGGATGGAATCAGCCCCAGCATTTT,CASSAGQGWNQPQHF
TRBV19,-,TRBJ1-3,-,TGTGCCAGTAGGATAAGCGGGGGAAGACGGGACACCATATATTTT,CASRISGGRRDTIYF
TRBV2,-,TRBJ2-1,-,TGTGCCAGCTGGTGGGGGGCTAGCGTCGATGAGCAGTTCTTC,CASWWGASVDEQFF
TRBV5-1,-,TRBJ1-1,TRBD1,TGCGCCAGCAGCTTGGGACAGGGGGCCATGAACACTGAAGCTTTCTTT,CASSLGQGAMNTEAFF
TRBV5-1,-,TRBJ2-3,-,TGCGCCAGCAGCTTGGAGCGGGATACGCAGTATTTT,CASSLERDTQYF
TRBV18,-,TRBJ1-4,-,TGTGCCAGCTCACCACCGGGTGGCCGGGCTTATGAAAAACTGTTTTTT,CASSPPGGRAYEKLFF
TRBV6-6,-,TRBJ2-5,-,TGTGCCAGCAGTCGATTCCTTGACACCAAGGAGACCCAGTACTTC,CASSRFLDTKETQYF
TRBV6-5,-,TRBJ2-7,-,TGTGCCATCTATTTTGGGGGCTCTCGCCGCGAGCAGTACTTC,CAIYFGGSRREQYF
TRBV24-1,-,TRBJ1-2,TRBD1,TGTGCCACCAGTGACTCCGAGGGGGCCCATGGCTACACCTTC,CATSDSEGAHGYTF
TRBV7-9,-,TRBJ2-1,TRBD2,TGTGCCAGCAGCTTAACGGGACTAGCGGGGAATGAGCAGTTCTTC,CASSLTGLAGNEQFF
TRBV5-1,-,TRBJ1-1,TRBD1,TGCGCCAGCAGACCCGGACAGGGAAAACCTGAAGCTTTCTTT,CASRPGQGKPEAFF
TRBV27,-,TRBJ2-1,TRBD1,TGTGCCAGCAGGATTTCCGGGACAGCCTCTTTTGATGAGCAGTTCTTC,CASRISGTASFDEQFF
TRBV29-1,-,TRBJ1-2,-,TGCAGCGTGCCAACGGGGGTCTATAACTATGGCTACACCTTC,CSVPTGVYNYGYTF
TRBV10-3,-,TRBJ2-2,TRBD2,TGTGCCATCAGCTTCCGGGGCGGGGGTTCCACCGGGGAGCTGTTTTTT,CAISFRGGGSTGELFF
TRBV7-9,once,TRBJ2-5,TRBD1,TGTGCCAGCAGCTTAGCCCACGCCAGGGGGCGCGAAATCCAGGAGACCCAGTACTTC,CASSLAHARGREIQETQYF
TRBV11-2,-,TRBJ2-1,-,TGTGCCAGCAGCTTAGCGGGGAACAATGAGCAGTTCTTC,CASSLAGNNEQFF
TRBV5-1,-,TRBJ1-2,-,TGCGCCAGCAGGGAGGAGACATCTCTCTATGGCTACACCTTC,CASREETSLYGYTF
TRBV19,-,TRBJ1-1,TRBD1,TGTGCCAGTAGTACCCGACAGGGGAAGGGGGCCACTGAAGCTTTCTTT,CASSTRQGKGATEAFF
TRBV15,-,TRBJ1-6,-,TGTGCCACCAGCAGAGCGGACTTTCTTAAGTCCCCCCTCCACTTT,CATSRADFLKSPLHF
TRBV10-3,-,TRBJ2-2,TRBD1,TGTGCCATCAGTGCGCTGGGGACAGAGACCGGGGAGCTGTTTTTT,CAISALGTETGELFF
TRBV25-1,-,TRBJ1-4,TRBD1,TGTGCCAGCAGTGAATGTACGACGGGGGACAGGATTGAAGAAAAACTGTTTTTT,CASSECTTGDRIEEKLFF
TRBV18,-,TRBJ1-2,-,TGTGCCAGCTCACCCGGGGCTACTAACTATGGCTACACCTTC,CASSPGATNYGYTF
TRBV28,-,TRBJ1-1,-,TGTGCCAGCAGTTTAAACCCTGCTGAAGCTTTCTTT,CASSLNPAEAFF
TRBV19,-,TRBJ1-1,-,TGTGCCAGTAGTATAGCGGCCAACACTGAAGCTTTCTTT,CASSIAANTEAFF
TRBV9,once,TRBJ1-2,-,TGTGCCAGCAGCGTAGATATAAACCCCGTTTATGGCTACACCTTC,CASSVDINPVYGYTF
TRBV13,-,TRBJ2-5,TRBD1,TGTGCCAGCAGCCCCAGGGACAGTTTACAAGAGACCCAGTACTTC,CASSPRDSLQETQYF
TRBV23-1,-,TRBJ1-1,TRBD1,TGCGCCAGCAGTCAAGGAAGGGGGCAGGGGTGCCCGATGAACACTGAAGCTTTCTTT,CASSQGRGQGCPMNTEAFF
TRBV13,-,TRBJ2-1,TRBD2,TGTGCCAGCGGCCGGACTAGCGGTAATGAGCAGTTCTTC,CASGRTSGNEQFF
TRBV5-1,-,TRBJ1-3,TRBD1,TGCGCCAGCAGCTCAGGGGGCGCGTCTGGAAACACCATATATTTT,CASSSGGASGNTIYF
TRBV7-2,-,TRBJ2-7,TRBD2,TGTGCCAGCAGCTTAGAAGGGACTAGCGGGGGCGAGCAGTACTTC,CASSLEGTSGGEQYF